The subject of this entry is one T cell receptor beta chain. This clonotype was seen a few times. Its antigen specificity is not known. No qualities accompany the bases; no much larger clone lies one base away. The method was RT-PCR. The reads were generated on an Illumina HiSeq 2500. TCRdb reran the public reads through fastp at Q25 and MiXCR, keeping productive beta chains. Entries that share a CDR3 protein sequence are merged under the most common genes and DNA. The sample has approximately 500,000 distinct CDR3 sequences on record, 10% to 15% of them singletons. The ten most abundant clones make up around 13% of the sample. Relative to germline, V is 2 bases shorter and J is 7 bases shorter, with 11 bases between their ends. The CDR1 and CDR2 encoded by the germline V gene are SGHVS and FQNEAQ. Measured from the cysteine to the phenylalanine, the CDR3 is 14 residues long. Kept here is only the CDR3 DNA, which spans 42 bases and is read in frame from base 1.

This specimen's time point label, per the study, means: 45 days after influenza vaccine administration. The source of the sample is a study of response to subunit inactivated influenza vaccine (dated by TCRdb to the late 2010s). About the study as a whole: Deep quantitative profiling of the T cell receptor repertoire was used in the study to follow responses to a trivalent subunit inactivated influenza vaccine. Study-wide conclusions, independent of this receptor: The authors proposed that each seasonal influenza vaccination may bring in only a limited number of new T cells.

The TCR originated in a man aged 45-60 years who received an inactivated influenza vaccine. Donor details come from another sample of the same person, matched by shared clones. Sequences were derived from PBMCs from blood, sampled 40 to 50 days after vaccination. Recombination joined TRBV7-8 with TRBJ1-4; no confident D gene assignment can be made. The DNA sequence is given as TGTGCCAGCAGCTTACCCCACAGTCGTGAAAAACTGTTTTTT. The resulting protein is CASSLPHSREKLFF.